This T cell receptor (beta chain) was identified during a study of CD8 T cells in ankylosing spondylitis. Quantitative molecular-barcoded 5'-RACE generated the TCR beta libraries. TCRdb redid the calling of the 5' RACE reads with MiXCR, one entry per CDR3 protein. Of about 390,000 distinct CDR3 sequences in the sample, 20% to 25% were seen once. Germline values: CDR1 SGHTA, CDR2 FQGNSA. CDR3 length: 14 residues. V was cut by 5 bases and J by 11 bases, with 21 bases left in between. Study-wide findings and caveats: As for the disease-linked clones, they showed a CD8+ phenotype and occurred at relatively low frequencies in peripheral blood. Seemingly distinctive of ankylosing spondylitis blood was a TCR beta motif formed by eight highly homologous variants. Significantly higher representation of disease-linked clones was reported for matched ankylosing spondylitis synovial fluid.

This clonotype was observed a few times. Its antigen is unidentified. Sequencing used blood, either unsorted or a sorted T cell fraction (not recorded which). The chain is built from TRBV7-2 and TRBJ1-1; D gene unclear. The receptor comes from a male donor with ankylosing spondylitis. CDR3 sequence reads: CASSRDNPGRGAFF. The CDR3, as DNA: TGTGCCAGCAGCCGTGATAATCCTGGCCGAGGGGCTTTCTTT. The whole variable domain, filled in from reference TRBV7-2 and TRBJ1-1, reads GAGVSQSPSNKVTEKGKDVELRCDPISGHTALYWYRQSLGQGLEFLIYFQGNSAPDKSGLPSDRFSAERTGGSVSTLTIQRTQQEDSAVYLCASSRDNPGRGAFFGQGTRLTVV.